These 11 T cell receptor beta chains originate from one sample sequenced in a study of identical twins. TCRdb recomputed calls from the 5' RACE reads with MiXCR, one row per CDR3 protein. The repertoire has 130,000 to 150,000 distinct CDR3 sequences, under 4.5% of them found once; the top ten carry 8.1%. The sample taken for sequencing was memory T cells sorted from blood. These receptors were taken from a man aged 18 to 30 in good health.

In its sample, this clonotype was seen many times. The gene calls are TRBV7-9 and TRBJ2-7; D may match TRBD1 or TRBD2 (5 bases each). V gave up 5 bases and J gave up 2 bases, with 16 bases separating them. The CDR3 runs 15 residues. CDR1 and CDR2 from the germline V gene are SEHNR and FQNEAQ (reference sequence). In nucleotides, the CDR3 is TGTGCCAGCAGCCCCCGGGACGGAAGCGCCTACGAGCAGTACTTC. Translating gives CASSPRDGSAYEQYF.

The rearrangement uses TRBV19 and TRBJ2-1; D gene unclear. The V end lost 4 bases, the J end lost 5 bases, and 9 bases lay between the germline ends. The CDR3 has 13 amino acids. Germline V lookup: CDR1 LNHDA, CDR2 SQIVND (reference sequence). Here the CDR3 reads CASSKILHNEQFF. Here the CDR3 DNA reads TGTGCCAGTAGTAAGATCTTACACAATGAGCAGTTCTTC.

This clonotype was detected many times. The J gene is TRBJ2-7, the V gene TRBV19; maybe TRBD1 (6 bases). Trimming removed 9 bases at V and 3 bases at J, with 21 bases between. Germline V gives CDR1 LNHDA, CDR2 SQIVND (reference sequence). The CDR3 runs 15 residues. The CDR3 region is CASSLFRGRFYEQYF. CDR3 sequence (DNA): TGTGCCAGCTCACTATTCAGGGGACGATTCTACGAGCAGTACTTC.

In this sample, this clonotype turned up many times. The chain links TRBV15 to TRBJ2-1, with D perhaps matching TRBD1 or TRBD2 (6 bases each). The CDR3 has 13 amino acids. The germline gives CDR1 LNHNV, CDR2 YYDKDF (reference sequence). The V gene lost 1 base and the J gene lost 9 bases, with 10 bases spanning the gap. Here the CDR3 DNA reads TGTGCCACCAGCAGAGGAGAGGGGGGTGAGCAGTTCTTC. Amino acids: CATSRGEGGEQFF.

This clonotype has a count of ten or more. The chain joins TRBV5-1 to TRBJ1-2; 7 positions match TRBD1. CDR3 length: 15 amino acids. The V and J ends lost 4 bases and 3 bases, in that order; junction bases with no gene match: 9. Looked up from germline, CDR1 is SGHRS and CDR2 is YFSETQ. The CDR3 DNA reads TGCGCCAGCAGCCCGGGACAGAACCAACACTATGGCTACACCTTC. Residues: CASSPGQNQHYGYTF.

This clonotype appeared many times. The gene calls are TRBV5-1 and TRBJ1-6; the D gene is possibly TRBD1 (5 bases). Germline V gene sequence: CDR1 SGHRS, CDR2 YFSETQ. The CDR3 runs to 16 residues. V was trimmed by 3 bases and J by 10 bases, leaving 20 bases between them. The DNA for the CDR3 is TGCGCCAGCAGCTGGGGAGGGGAGCCCGGCGGATCACCCCTCCACTTT. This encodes CASSWGGEPGGSPLHF.

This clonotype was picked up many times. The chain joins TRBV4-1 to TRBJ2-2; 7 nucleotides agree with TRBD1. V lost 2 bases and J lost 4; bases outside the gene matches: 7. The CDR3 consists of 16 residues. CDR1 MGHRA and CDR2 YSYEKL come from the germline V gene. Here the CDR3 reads CASSQHRDSPTGELFF. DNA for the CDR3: TGCGCCAGCAGCCAACACCGGGACAGCCCCACCGGGGAGCTGTTTTTT.

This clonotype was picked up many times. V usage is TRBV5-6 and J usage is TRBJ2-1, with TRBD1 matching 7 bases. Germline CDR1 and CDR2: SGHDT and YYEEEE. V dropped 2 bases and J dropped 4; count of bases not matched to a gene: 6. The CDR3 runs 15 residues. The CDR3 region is CASSFRDSLYNEQFF. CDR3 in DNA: TGTGCCAGCAGCTTCCGGGACAGCCTTTACAATGAGCAGTTCTTC.

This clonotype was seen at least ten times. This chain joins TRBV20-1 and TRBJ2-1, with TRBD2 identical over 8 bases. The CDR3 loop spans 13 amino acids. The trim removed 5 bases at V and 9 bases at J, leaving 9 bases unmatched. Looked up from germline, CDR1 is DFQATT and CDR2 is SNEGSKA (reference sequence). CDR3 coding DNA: TGCAGTGCTTACGGACTAGCAAGCGCTGAGCAGTTCTTC. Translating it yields CSAYGLASAEQFF.

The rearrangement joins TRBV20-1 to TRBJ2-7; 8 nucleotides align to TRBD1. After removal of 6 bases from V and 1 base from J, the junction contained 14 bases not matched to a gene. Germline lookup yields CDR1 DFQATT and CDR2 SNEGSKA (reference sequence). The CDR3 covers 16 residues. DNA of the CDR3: TGCAGTGCCACGAGGTCAGGGGGCATTATTTCCTACGAGCAGTACTTC. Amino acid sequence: CSATRSGGIISYEQYF.

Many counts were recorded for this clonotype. CDR3 protein: CASSVESGQETQYF. CDR3 coding DNA: TGTGCCAGCAGCGTAGAGTCAGGCCAAGAGACCCAGTACTTC. V gene TRBV9 combines with J gene TRBJ2-5; D unresolved. V was clipped by 0 bases and J by 1 base, with 7 bases between them. CDR1 is SGDLS, CDR2 YYNGEE, per germline. The CDR3 spans 14 residues.